The clone carrying this T cell receptor beta chain was seen a handful of times. Antigen: not known. This entry comes from a study of CD8 T cells in ankylosing spondylitis. Findings and limits, study-wide: A TCR beta motif made of under 10 highly homologous variants seemed typical of ankylosing spondylitis blood. Disease-associated clones were CD8+ and fairly uncommon in peripheral blood.

TCRdb itself ran the 5' RACE reads through MiXCR, one entry per CDR3 protein. Seen here are some 220,000 distinct CDR3 sequences, approximately 7.3% observed once, and the top ten hold over 12%. Sequencing was performed on blood, either unsorted or a sorted T cell fraction (not recorded which). The receptor comes from a male donor with ankylosing spondylitis.

DNA of the CDR3: TGTGCCAGCAGCTTCCCACCTCTCATGAACACTGAAGCTTTCTTT. Translation gives CASSFPPLMNTEAFF. The chain combines TRBV7-9 with TRBJ1-1, with unresolved D. Looked up from germline, CDR1 is SEHNR and CDR2 is FQNEAQ (reference sequence). Between the trimmed V and J ends, which lost 3 bases and 0 bases, there was a span of 11 bases. The CDR3 contains 15 residues.